Following are 14 T cell receptor beta chains from one sample sequenced in a study of T cell responses to AZD1222 COVID-19 vaccine. Using immunoSEQ multiplex PCR, the repertoire was profiled, and TCRdb retains in-frame clones only, with some absent. The sample records 93,000 or so clones, about nine tenths being singletons. The sequences come from peripheral blood, collected on day 0 of AZD1222 vaccination. The receptors shown here come from an adult in good health.

V usage is TRBV7-9 and J usage is TRBJ2-3, with 7 bases that match TRBD1. J lost 10 bases, V lost 2 bases, and 6 bases had no gene match. The CDR3 extends over 13 amino acids. Germline CDR1 is SEHNR and CDR2 is FQNEAQ (reference sequence). The CDR3 region has the DNA TGTGCCAGCAGCTTACCCTGGACAGGAGCGCAGTATTTT. Translating it yields CASSLPWTGAQYF.

This clone occurred once. V usage is TRBV5-4 and J usage is TRBJ1-2; D is uncertain. CDR3 length: 14 amino acids. Germline lookup yields CDR1 SGHNT and CDR2 YYREEE (reference sequence). The V gene lost 2 bases and the J gene lost 6 bases, with 14 bases spanning the gap. The CDR3 sequence: CASSLTWGGNGYTF. The CDR3 bases are TGTGCCAGCAGCTTAACCTGGGGAGGGAATGGCTACACCTTC.

The J gene is TRBJ1-1, the V gene TRBV28, with 7 nucleotides matching TRBD1. Germline loops: CDR1 MDHEN, CDR2 SYDVKM. This CDR3 region has 19 residues. V trimming: 1 base; J trimming: 4 bases; junction bases outside the gene matches: 18. CDR3 in amino acids: CASSLSPLQGSGGVTEAFF. Written as DNA, the CDR3 is TGTGCCAGCAGTTTATCCCCCCTACAGGGGTCGGGAGGCGTCACTGAAGCTTTCTTT.

The V gene is TRBV5-1, the J gene TRBJ1-1; TRBD1 agrees at 9 bases. Per germline, CDR1 SGHRS and CDR2 YFSETQ. Losses at the gene ends were 4 bases for V and 1 base for J; bases not matched to a gene: 11. The CDR3 length is 17 residues. CDR3 coding DNA: TGCGCCAGCAGCCCCCAAACAGGGGGCGCGAGGAACACTGAAGCTTTCTTT. Its translation: CASSPQTGGARNTEAFF.

J is TRBJ2-5 and V is TRBV11-2, with D perhaps being TRBD1 or TRBD2 (5 bases each). The germline CDR1 and CDR2 sequences are SGHAT and FQNNGV. This CDR3 spans 17 amino acids. The germline V and J ends were trimmed by 5 bases and 7 bases, with 26 bases remaining between them. CDR3 residues: CASSPQMFSATGSTQYF. CDR3 DNA sequence: TGTGCCAGCAGCCCCCAAATGTTTAGCGCCACAGGTTCGACCCAGTACTTC.

V usage is TRBV7-3 and J usage is TRBJ2-3, with D perhaps TRBD1 (6 bases). CDR1 and CDR2 (germline): SGHTA, FQGTGA. Trimming removed 9 bases at V and 4 bases at J, with 14 bases between. The CDR3 is made up of 13 amino acids. CDR3 sequence reads: CASTGTNSDTQYF. CDR3 nucleotide sequence: TGTGCCAGTACCGGGACAAACTCAGATACGCAGTATTTT.

The V call is TRBV7-3, the J call TRBJ2-1; 8 bases are a match to TRBD1. The CDR3 has 15 amino acids. V shed 2 bases, J shed 7 bases, and the junction held 7 bases outside the gene matches. Germline values: CDR1 SGHTA, CDR2 FQGTGA. In DNA form, the CDR3 reads TGTGCCAGCAGCTTACAGGGGGCCGGTCAGAATGAGCAGTTCTTC. Its protein product is CASSLQGAGQNEQFF.

The V gene is TRBV28, the J gene TRBJ2-7; possibly TRBD1 for D (6 bases). The germline V gene encodes CDR1 MDHEN and CDR2 SYDVKM. There are 14 residues in the CDR3. V was clipped by 7 bases and J by 3 bases, with 16 bases between them. The CDR3 DNA reads as TGTGCCAGCAATCACAGGGTATTAGGCTACGAGCAGTACTTC. Amino acids: CASNHRVLGYEQYF.

This clone was seen only once. The chain couples TRBV28 to TRBJ1-2; 10 bases are shared with TRBD1. The CDR3 totals 13 residues. The V gene end was trimmed by 7 bases and the J gene end by 5 bases; junction bases not matched to a gene: 4. The V gene's germline CDR1 is MDHEN and CDR2 SYDVKM. The CDR3 DNA is TGTGCCAGCACCTTGGGACAGGGGTATGGCTACACCTTC. Protein product: CASTLGQGYGYTF.

The chain employs TRBV5-1 and TRBJ2-3; D may be TRBD2 (7 bases). This CDR3 comprises 14 residues. Germline V gene lookup returns CDR1 SGHRS and CDR2 YFSETQ. V was shortened by 2 bases and J by 6 bases, with 13 bases between the two germline ends. The CDR3 DNA follows: TGCGCCAGCAGCTTTAGGACAGCGGGGGATACGCAGTATTTT. Translated, it gives CASSFRTAGDTQYF.

The V and J genes are TRBV28 and TRBJ1-2; 7 bases align to TRBD1. The CDR3 loop spans 14 amino acids. Germline V gene sequence: CDR1 MDHEN, CDR2 SYDVKM. Trimming took 1 base from V and 2 from J; bases not matched to a gene: 1. DNA for the CDR3: TGTGCCAGCAGTTTATACAGGGGCAACTATGGCTACACCTTC. It is translated as CASSLYRGNYGYTF.

CDR3 sequence: CAGADRGHICGYTF. The DNA of the CDR3 is TGCGCCGGGGCAGACAGGGGGCATATTTGTGGCTACACCTTC. J is TRBJ1-2 and V is TRBV23-1; 10 bases are a match to TRBD1. TRBV23-1 is classed as an ORF, of uncertain function. V lost 11 bases and J lost 7; bases outside the gene matches: 13. The CDR3 is 14 residues long.

The V and J genes are TRBV12-3 or TRBV12-4 and TRBJ1-2, with D uncertain. V lost 6 bases and J 4 bases, leaving 6 bases between the germline ends. The CDR3 consists of 11 residues. The CDR3 is CASSEGYGYTF. CDR3 DNA: TGTGCCAGCAGCGAGGGCTATGGCTACACCTTC.

CDR3 DNA: TGTGCCAGTAGTATGCAGAACACTGAAGCTTTCTTT. It is translated as CASSMQNTEAFF. The gene calls are TRBV19 and TRBJ1-1; no clear D. V shed 3 bases and J shed 1 base, with 3 bases lying between them. The CDR3 consists of 12 residues. Per germline, CDR1 LNHDA and CDR2 SQIVND (reference sequence).